Listed below are T cell receptor beta chains from one sample, sequenced in a study of blood T cell repertoires in COVID-19. Repertoires were generated with immunoSEQ multiplex PCR, while TCRdb's copy carries only in-frame clones and drops some. Among around 130,000 clones listed, about four fifths were seen once. Sequencing input: peripheral blood. These receptors were collected from a woman aged 55-70 years with acute or convalescent COVID-19. Both conserved end residues are part of each CDR3. A D gene is named only where the DNA matches it firmly. Clone sizes are given selectively: once, few, many, or a class where the clone is expanded.

>TRBJ1-1|-|-|TRBV27
TGTGCCAGCAGACCTATGCCTGGGGGCCACACTGAAGCTTTCTTT
CASRPMPGGHTEAFF
>TRBJ1-2|-|-|TRBV5-6
TGTGCCAGCAGGGTGTTCTTGGGGGCCGAACCATTCCGCTATGGCTACACCTTC
CASRVFLGAEPFRYGYTF
>TRBJ1-1|-|-|TRBV11-2
TGTGCCAGCAGCTTCGGGGGGGTGAACACTGAAGCTTTCTTT
CASSFGGVNTEAFF
>TRBJ1-1|-|-|TRBV6-5
TGTGCCAGCAGTTACTCGAGAGGGAACACTGAAGCTTTCTTT
CASSYSRGNTEAFF
>TRBJ1-1|-|-|TRBV24-1
TGTGCCACCAGTGGATTGGGGCCTGAAGCTTTCTTT
CATSGLGPEAFF
>TRBJ2-2|-|-|TRBV4-1
TGCGCCAGCAATTCGCTACTAGGAAGCACCGGGGAGCTGTTTTTT
CASNSLLGSTGELFF
>TRBJ1-2|few|-|TRBV29-1
TGCAGCGCCGGGGAGGGCTACACCTTC
CSAGEGYTF
>TRBJ1-1|-|-|TRBV6-5
TGTGCCAGCAGTTCGACAGTAGACACTGAAGCTTTCTTT
CASSSTVDTEAFF
>TRBJ1-1|-|-|TRBV5-1
TGCGCCAGCAGCTCAAACCGGGAGCTAAACACTGAAGCTTTCTTT
CASSSNRELNTEAFF
>TRBJ2-5|-|TRBD2|TRBV2
TGTGCCAGCATAGGGGCGGGGGGAGTCATAACTTCTCAAGAGACCCAGTACTTC
CASIGAGGVITSQETQYF
>TRBJ1-1|-|-|TRBV5-5
TGTGCCAGCAGCCTCAGGGGAGCGGCTTTCTTT
CASSLRGAAFF
>TRBJ2-2|-|TRBD1|TRBV5-1
TGCGCCAGCAAAGGGGGACAGGCCACCCTCGTTACCGGGGAGCTGTTTTTT
CASKGGQATLVTGELFF
>TRBJ1-1|-|-|TRBV7-3
TGTGCCAGCAGCTTAAGGTCGGACACTGAAGCTTTCTTT
CASSLRSDTEAFF
>TRBJ2-1|-|-|TRBV9
TGTGCCAGCAGAGCGGCCGAGCCAGCCTCGGAGCAGTTCTTC
CASRAAEPASEQFF
>TRBJ1-1|-|-|TRBV19
TGTGCCAGTAGTCTGGGTCCTAGTAACACTGAAGCTTTCTTT
CASSLGPSNTEAFF
>TRBJ1-5|-|-|TRBV30
TGTGCCTGGAGTGTACAGTCCGATCAGCCCCAGCATTTT
CAWSVQSDQPQHF
>TRBJ2-7|few|-|TRBV29-1
TGCAGCGTGGTTGGACAGTCCTACGAGCAGTACTTC
CSVVGQSYEQYF
>TRBJ1-2|-|-|TRBV5-6
TGTGCCAGCAGCTTTGGTCAGGGAAGTTATGGCTACACCTTC
CASSFGQGSYGYTF
>TRBJ2-1|-|-|TRBV4-1
TGCGCCAGCAGCCAAGATGACTTAGTGGATGAGCAGTTCTTC
CASSQDDLVDEQFF
>TRBJ1-2|-|-|TRBV2
TGTGCCAGCAGTGAAATGGGGGAGGGTGGCTACACCTTC
CASSEMGEGGYTF
>TRBJ2-7|-|-|TRBV5-1
TGCGCCAGCGGGTTGGACGGAGCCTACGAGCAGTACTTC
CASGLDGAYEQYF
>TRBJ1-2|-|-|TRBV2
TGTGCCAGCGGCACAGTGGGAGCTAACTATGGCTACACCTTC
CASGTVGANYGYTF
>TRBJ1-1|-|-|TRBV3-1/TRBV3-2
TGTGCCAGCAGCTCCCGGTCCCCTAAGGGGGCTTTCTTT
CASSSRSPKGAFF
>TRBJ1-5|-|-|TRBV4-1
TGCGCCAGCAGCCAAGACAGGCACAATCAGCCCCAGCATTTT
CASSQDRHNQPQHF
>TRBJ2-2|-|-|TRBV20-1
TGCAGTGCTAGTGACAGCGGGGAGCTGTTTTTT
CSASDSGELFF
>TRBJ1-2|-|TRBD1|TRBV3-1/TRBV3-2
TGTGCCAGCAGCCCCTCCACAGGGGTAGGCTACACCTTC
CASSPSTGVGYTF
>TRBJ1-2|-|-|TRBV11-2
TGTGCCAGCAGCTTGGACATTGGGTATGGCTACACCTTC
CASSLDIGYGYTF
>TRBJ1-6|-|TRBD1|TRBV5-1
TGCGCCAGCACCCCCGGGACAGCGGATTCACCCCTCCACTTT
CASTPGTADSPLHF
>TRBJ1-4|-|-|TRBV4-1
TGCGCCTTCGGAAGCGGGGCGAGGGTCGAAAAACTGTTTTTT
CAFGSGARVEKLFF
>TRBJ2-5|few|-|TRBV24-1
TGTGCCACCAGTGATCGGACTAGGGGGGAGACCCAGTACTTC
CATSDRTRGETQYF
>TRBJ1-1|once|TRBD1|TRBV24-1
TGTGCCACCAGGGGACAGGGGAACACTGAAGCTTTCTTT
CATRGQGNTEAFF
>TRBJ1-1|-|-|TRBV10-3
TGTGCCATCAGTGGGGACACCCAGAACACTGAAGCTTTCTTT
CAISGDTQNTEAFF
>TRBJ1-2|-|-|TRBV28
TGTGCCAGCAGTACCGGGACATCTTATTATGGCTACACCTTC
CASSTGTSYYGYTF
>TRBJ2-3|many|TRBD2|TRBV6-4
TGTGCCAGCAGTGCACTAGCGGGGGAAAGCACAGATACGCAGTATTTT
CASSALAGESTDTQYF
>TRBJ1-5|-|-|TRBV5-3
TGTGCCAGAAGCCCGGAGGAGGAGGACCATAGCAATCAGCCCCAGCATTTT
CARSPEEEDHSNQPQHF
>TRBJ2-3|-|TRBD2|TRBV5-4
TGTGCCAGCAGCTCTACTAGCGGGGGGGGAGATACGCAGTATTTT
CASSSTSGGGDTQYF
>TRBJ2-2|-|-|TRBV2
TGTGCCAGCCGGGGACTCAGGGAGGCCGGAGAGCTGTTTTTT
CASRGLREAGELFF
>TRBJ1-2|-|TRBD1|TRBV5-6
TGTGCCAGCAGCCTATCGACAGGGGGCTACACCTTC
CASSLSTGGYTF
>TRBJ2-1|-|TRBD1|TRBV7-6
TGTGCCAGCAGTTCCACGGGACAGGGACCCTACAATGAGCAGTTCTTC
CASSSTGQGPYNEQFF
>TRBJ2-5|-|TRBD1|TRBV6-5
TGTGCCAGCAGCGGCAACAGGGGGCGCAGGGAGACCCAGTACTTC
CASSGNRGRRETQYF
>TRBJ1-5|-|-|TRBV6-5
TGTGCCAGCAGTTCGAGGCAGTATAGCAATCAGCCCCAGCATTTT
CASSSRQYSNQPQHF
>TRBJ2-7|-|-|TRBV12-3/TRBV12-4
TGTGCCAGCAGTTATTCGGTTTCCTACGAGCAGTACTTC
CASSYSVSYEQYF
>TRBJ1-4|-|-|TRBV5-1
TGCGCCAGCAGCTTGGGCGGACTGAATGAAAAACTGTTTTTT
CASSLGGLNEKLFF
>TRBJ1-2|-|-|TRBV19
TGTGCCACCCGAGAGGGAGGGCGGGGTAACGATGGCTACACCTTC
CATREGGRGNDGYTF
>TRBJ2-5|-|-|TRBV10-3
TGTGCCATCAGTGAGTCGGGCCTCCGAGAGACCCAGTACTTC
CAISESGLRETQYF
>TRBJ1-6|-|-|TRBV4-1
TGCGCCAGCAGCCCGAATACAGAGATGGGTTCACCCCTCCACTTT
CASSPNTEMGSPLHF
>TRBJ1-6|few|TRBD1|TRBV19
TGTGCCAGTACGGACAGGAGAGCGAATTCACCCCTCCACTTT
CASTDRRANSPLHF
>TRBJ2-3|-|-|TRBV10-1
TGCGCCAGCAGTAGGCCAGGGGTTGTGGATACGCAGTATTTT
CASSRPGVVDTQYF
>TRBJ1-2|-|-|TRBV19
TGTGCCAGTAGGCCCGGGACACCCGATCACCCCTATGGCTACACCTTC
CASRPGTPDHPYGYTF